Listed here are 3 T cell receptor beta chains from one sample, sequenced in a study of monozygotic twins with inflammatory bowel disease (dated by TCRdb to about 2019). Receptor libraries were prepared by 5' RACE. Reads for this sample came from an Illumina HiSeq 2500. Once TCRdb had reprocessed the reads, it stored one entry per CDR3 protein sequence and supplied no DNA. The sample's table covers more than 110,000 distinct CDR3 sequences. Over 1% of the sample is taken by the ten largest. The sample comprised blood. The origin of the receptors is a human donor with ulcerative colitis or Crohn's disease, or a healthy co-twin of an affected twin (not recorded which).

This rearrangement joins TRBV24-1 to TRBJ2-7; TCRdb's D call of TRBD1 is untestable without DNA. The V gene's germline CDR1 is KGHDR and CDR2 SFDVKD. The CDR3 contains 13 residues. The CDR3 loop reads CATSDQQGYEQYF.

The chain is built from TRBV20-1 and TRBJ1-5. Germline-derived CDR1 and CDR2 are DFQATT and SNEGSKA (reference sequence). The CDR3 covers 15 residues. The CDR3 protein is CSARSVERRNQPQHF.

The chain uses TRBV5-5 and TRBJ2-5; TCRdb's D gene call, TRBD2, goes unchecked for lack of DNA. The V gene's germline CDR1 is SGHKS and CDR2 YYEKEE (reference sequence). The CDR3 runs 14 residues. CDR3 sequence reads: CASSGGLNQETQYF.